The 24 T cell receptor beta chains given below trace back to one sample, sequenced in a study of blood T cell repertoires in COVID-19 (TCRdb year 2020). Preparation of the library involved the immunoSEQ multiplex PCR assay. TCRdb re-hosts the immuneACCESS table, in-frame sequences only. Its copies lack some clones; in the studies checked, an unresolved V gene accounts for under half of them, and the cause for the rest is not known. The sample table records around 200,000 clones; over 75% of these occur just once. The ten largest make up 2.5% to 3% of the sample. Sample: peripheral blood. These receptors came from a woman older than 75 with active or convalescent COVID-19.

The gene calls are TRBV6-6 and TRBJ2-5; TRBD1 matches at 9 bases. Per the germline V gene, CDR1 is MNHNY and CDR2 is SVGAGI (reference sequence). J was trimmed by 5 bases and V by 0 bases; bases with no gene match: 4. The CDR3 has 15 residues. The CDR3 region is CASSYSGQGLETQYF. The CDR3 region has the DNA TGTGCCAGCAGTTACTCGGGACAGGGTTTGGAGACCCAGTACTTC.

V usage is TRBV25-1 and J usage is TRBJ1-4, with TRBD1 identical over 7 bases. J lost 0 bases, V lost 8 bases, and 6 bases had no gene match. Germline-derived CDR1 and CDR2 are MGHDK and SYGVNS. CDR3 length: 15 amino acids. CDR3: CASAAGGSTNEKLFF. For the CDR3, the DNA is TGTGCCAGCGCTGCAGGGGGTTCAACTAATGAAAAACTGTTTTTT.

This sequence joins TRBV7-9 and TRBJ1-2, with D possibly being TRBD1 (6 bases). The germline V gene has CDR1 SEHNR and CDR2 FQNEAQ (reference sequence). Between the trimmed V and J ends, which lost 5 bases and 5 bases, there was a span of 9 bases. The CDR3 extends over 12 amino acids. The CDR3 spells CASSQTGYGYTF. CDR3 DNA sequence: TGTGCCAGCAGCCAAACAGGGTATGGCTACACCTTC.

V and J are TRBV7-2 and TRBJ2-7; unclear D gene. Germline lookup yields CDR1 SGHTA and CDR2 FQGNSA. V dropped 1 base and J dropped 5 bases, with 9 bases sitting between them. This CDR3 is 13 amino acids long. The DNA of the CDR3 is TGTGCCAGCAGCTTAGACCTAGGTGACGAGCAGTACTTC. This gives the protein CASSLDLGDEQYF.

This chain links TRBV5-4 with TRBJ2-1; D is undetermined. This CDR3 is built from 13 residues. Germline CDR1 SGHNT, CDR2 YYREEE (reference sequence). Trimming cost V 0 bases and J 3 bases, with 4 bases left between them. CDR3 nucleotide sequence: TGTGCCAGCAGCTTGGCCCTCTACAATGAGCAGTTCTTC. Its protein is CASSLALYNEQFF.

In this sample, this clone turned up a few times. This chain links TRBV15 with TRBJ2-1, with D possibly TRBD2 on 6 matching bases. CDR1 and CDR2 (germline): LNHNV, YYDKDF (reference sequence). The V and J ends lost 0 bases and 10 bases respectively, with 13 bases between them. This CDR3 region has 14 residues. Here the CDR3 reads CATSRDRGLIEQFF. The CDR3, as DNA: TGTGCCACCAGCAGAGACCGGGGGTTAATCGAGCAGTTCTTC.

In DNA, the CDR3 is TGTGCCAGCAGCCTTATAGCCGGGGAGCTGTTTTTT. Protein sequence: CASSLIAGELFF. This sequence joins TRBV11-2 and TRBJ2-2; D call uncertain. The V end was cut by 5 bases, the J end by 6 bases, with 7 bases between. The CDR3 spans 12 residues. Per germline, CDR1 SGHAT and CDR2 FQNNGV.

This clone occurred once. The chain is built from TRBV5-8 and TRBJ2-7; 8 bases align to TRBD2. From germline, CDR1 is SGHTS and CDR2 YDEGEE. The CDR3 covers 15 residues. J lost 3 bases, V lost 0 bases, and 5 bases had no gene match. The CDR3, as DNA: TGTGCCAGCAGCTTGGTGCGAGCGGGGGTCTACGAGCAGTACTTC. Translation gives CASSLVRAGVYEQYF.

The chain recombines TRBV7-9 with TRBJ1-1; the D is unclear. Germline V gene lookup returns CDR1 SEHNR and CDR2 FQNEAQ (reference sequence). V lost 5 bases to trimming and J lost 5 bases, with 15 bases between them. The CDR3 runs to 14 residues. This CDR3 is CASSPKYGRTEAFF. CDR3 nucleotides: TGTGCCAGCAGCCCGAAATACGGGAGGACTGAAGCTTTCTTT. The variable domain in full, with the rest retrieved from reference TRBV7-9 and TRBJ1-1, is DTGVSQNPRHKITKRGQNVTFRCDPISEHNRLYWYRQTLGQGPEFLTYFQNEAQLEKSRLLSDRFSAERPKGSFSTLEIQRTEQGDSAMYLCASSPKYGRTEAFFGQGTRLTVV.

The J gene is TRBJ1-1, the V gene TRBV11-2; no clear D gene. CDR1 is SGHAT and CDR2 is FQNNGV in the germline V gene. The CDR3 runs to 14 residues. Trimming stripped 2 bases from V and 1 base from J, with 8 bases between. The CDR3 bases are TGTGCCAGCAGCTTAAGTACGGGGAACACTGAAGCTTTCTTT. Its protein product is CASSLSTGNTEAFF.

The rearrangement uses TRBV19 and TRBJ2-1, with D maybe TRBD2 (5 bases). The V gene's germline CDR1 is LNHDA and CDR2 SQIVND (reference sequence). V was pared by 7 bases and J by 7 bases, with 17 bases between. The CDR3 contains 14 residues. The DNA of the CDR3 is TGTGCCAGTACCCAAGGACTTCTGCTAAATGAGCAGTTCTTC. Residues: CASTQGLLLNEQFF.

This clone has only one observation. The chain links TRBV14 to TRBJ2-6; D unresolved. Per germline, CDR1 SGHDN and CDR2 FVKESK. Trimming took 1 base from V and 0 from J, leaving 10 bases between them. The CDR3 has 17 residues. DNA for the CDR3: TGTGCCAGCAGCCAAGGAGCACCTGGCTCTGGGGCCAACGTCCTGACTTTC. Protein: CASSQGAPGSGANVLTF.

The chain uses TRBV7-2 and TRBJ1-5, with D perhaps TRBD1 (6 bases). The length of the CDR3 is 17 residues. Germline V gives CDR1 SGHTA, CDR2 FQGNSA. V was cut by 0 bases and J by 2 bases, with 14 bases left in between. As DNA, the CDR3 is TGTGCCAGCAGCTTAGCGTCCCAGGGGATAGGCAATCAGCCCCAGCATTTT. It is translated as CASSLASQGIGNQPQHF.

V and J are TRBV6-5 and TRBJ1-2; 10 bases are shared with TRBD1. V dropped 5 bases and J dropped 7; count of bases not matched to a gene: 1. The CDR3 has 12 residues. The V gene's germline CDR1 is MNHEY and CDR2 SVGAGI. CDR3 DNA sequence: TGTGCCAGCAGTCGGGACAGGGGTGGCTACACCTTC. Protein: CASSRDRGGYTF.

This clone was picked up one time. This sequence joins TRBV11-2 and TRBJ2-5; possibly TRBD1 for D (6 bases). CDR3 length: 17 residues. CDR1 and CDR2 from the germline V gene are SGHAT and FQNNGV. The V end was cut by 4 bases, the J end by 2 bases, with 20 bases between. CDR3 DNA sequence: TGTGCCAGCAGCTCCGCCAGGGGCCTATATCGTCAAGAGACCCAGTACTTC. It encodes CASSSARGLYRQETQYF.

The chain links TRBV27 to TRBJ2-7; 8 nucleotides agree with TRBD1. Trimming at V came to 5 bases and at J to 5 bases, leaving 20 bases not matched to a gene. CDR1 MNHEY and CDR2 SMNVEV come from the germline V gene (reference sequence). The CDR3 sequence is 18 residues long. For the CDR3, the DNA is TGTGCCAGCAGTCCTACAACAGGGAGGCGGACAGGGAGGCACGAGCAGTACTTC. Protein sequence: CASSPTTGRRTGRHEQYF.

The CDR3 bases are TGTGCCAGCAGCCCAAATTGGGCGAACACTGAAGCTTTCTTT. Translation gives CASSPNWANTEAFF. V is TRBV7-2 and J is TRBJ1-1; D remains unclear. This CDR3 region has 14 residues. CDR1 is SGHTA and CDR2 is FQGNSA in the germline V gene. V dropped 5 bases and J dropped 1 base, with 11 bases sitting between them.

The V and J genes are TRBV2 and TRBJ2-5, with a tentative D call TRBD1 (5 bases). There are 14 residues in the CDR3. V lost 3 bases and J lost 2, with 10 bases in between. Germline lookup yields CDR1 SNHLY and CDR2 FYNNEI. The DNA of the CDR3 is TGTGCCAGCAGTGAGCAGGGCAGACAAGAGACCCAGTACTTC. This encodes CASSEQGRQETQYF. The full variable domain, with the rest looked up from reference TRBV2 and TRBJ2-5, is EPEVTQTPSHQVTQMGQEVILRCVPISNHLYFYWYRQILGQKVEFLVSFYNNEISEKSEIFDDQFSVERPDGSNFTLKIRSTKLEDSAMYFCASSEQGRQETQYFGPGTRLLVL.

The chain is built from TRBV18 and TRBJ1-2; D gene ambiguous. The CDR3 runs 12 residues. Germline V gives CDR1 KGHSH, CDR2 LQKENI. The ends were cut back, 3 bases at V and 5 bases at J, with 7 bases in the middle. The CDR3 spells CASSPRGYGYTF. The DNA for the CDR3 is TGTGCCAGCTCACCTCGCGGGTATGGCTACACCTTC.

J is TRBJ2-6 and V is TRBV18; 12 bases fit TRBD1. The CDR3 length is 18 residues. The V segment lost 3 bases and the J segment 0 bases; nucleotides outside the gene matches: 3. Germline assignment: CDR1 KGHSH and CDR2 LQKENI. This CDR3 reads CASSPGQGASSGANVLTF. The CDR3 DNA follows: TGTGCCAGCTCACCGGGACAGGGGGCTTCCTCTGGGGCCAACGTCCTGACTTTC.

This clone was recorded only once. The chain employs TRBV6-2 or TRBV6-3 and TRBJ2-3; 12 nucleotides line up with TRBD1. J lost 2 bases, V lost 5 bases, and 8 bases had no gene match. CDR3 length equals 17 residues. Germline values: CDR1 MNHEY, CDR2 SVGEGT. The CDR3 spells CASSPPGTGGSTDTQYF. The DNA for the CDR3 is TGTGCCAGCAGTCCGCCCGGGACAGGGGGCTCCACAGATACGCAGTATTTT.

The rearrangement uses TRBV5-1 and TRBJ2-5, with 8 bases lining up with TRBD1. The germline gives CDR1 SGHRS, CDR2 YFSETQ. V was clipped by 7 bases and J by 4 bases; unmatched bases: 12. The CDR3 consists of 15 residues. CDR3 DNA sequence: TGCGCCAGCCATAGGACAGGGAATGGGGCAGAGACCCAGTACTTC. It specifies CASHRTGNGAETQYF.

V usage is TRBV5-1 and J usage is TRBJ1-1; TRBD1 might be the D (6 bases). The CDR3 runs to 15 residues. Germline assignment: CDR1 SGHRS and CDR2 YFSETQ. Trimming stripped 4 bases from V and 3 bases from J, with 16 bases between. DNA for the CDR3: TGCGCCAGCAGCAGGGGTACAGGGTCGGACACTGAAGCTTTCTTT. It is translated as CASSRGTGSDTEAFF.

This clone was observed a single time. The chain uses TRBV6-5 and TRBJ1-1, with TRBD1 as a possible D gene (6 bases). V was pared by 5 bases and J by 6 bases, with 10 bases between. The CDR3 is 12 amino acids. Germline values: CDR1 MNHEY, CDR2 SVGAGI. This chain's CDR3 is CASSRTGSEAFF. In DNA form, the CDR3 reads TGTGCCAGCAGTAGAACAGGGTCTGAAGCTTTCTTT.